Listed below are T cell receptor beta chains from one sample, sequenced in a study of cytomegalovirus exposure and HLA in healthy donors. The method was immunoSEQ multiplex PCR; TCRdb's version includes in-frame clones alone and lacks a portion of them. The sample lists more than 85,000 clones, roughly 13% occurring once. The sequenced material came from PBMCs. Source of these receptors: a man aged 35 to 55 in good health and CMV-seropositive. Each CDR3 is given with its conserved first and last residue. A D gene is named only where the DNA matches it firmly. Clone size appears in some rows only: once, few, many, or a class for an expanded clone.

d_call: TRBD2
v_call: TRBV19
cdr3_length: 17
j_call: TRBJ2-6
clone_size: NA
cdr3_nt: TGTGCCAGTAGAAAGGGACTAGCGGGACGTGGGGCCAACGTCCTGACTTTC
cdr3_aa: CASRKGLAGRGANVLTF

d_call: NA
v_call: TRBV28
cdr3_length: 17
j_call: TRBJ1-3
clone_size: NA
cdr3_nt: TGTGCCAGCAGTCTCGGCCCCGGGGGGCTTTTGAAGAACACCATATATTTT
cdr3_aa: CASSLGPGGLLKNTIYF

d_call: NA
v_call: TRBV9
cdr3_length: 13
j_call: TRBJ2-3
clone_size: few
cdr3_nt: TGTGCCAGCAGCGTAGCGGGGTTGGATACGCAGTATTTT
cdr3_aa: CASSVAGLDTQYF

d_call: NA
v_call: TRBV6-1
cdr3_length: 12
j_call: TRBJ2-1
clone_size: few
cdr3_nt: TGTGCCAGCAGTGAAGGCGTCCAGGGGCGTTTCTTC
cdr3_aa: CASSEGVQGRFF

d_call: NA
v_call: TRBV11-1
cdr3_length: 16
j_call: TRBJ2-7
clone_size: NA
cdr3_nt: TGTGCCAGCAGCCGCAATACAGGGTTATACGCATACGAGCAGTACTTC
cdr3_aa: CASSRNTGLYAYEQYF

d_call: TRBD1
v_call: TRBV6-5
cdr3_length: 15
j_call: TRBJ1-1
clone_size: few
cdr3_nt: TGTGCCAGCAGTTCCCTAACAGGGGGAGGCACTGAAGCTTTCTTT
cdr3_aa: CASSSLTGGGTEAFF

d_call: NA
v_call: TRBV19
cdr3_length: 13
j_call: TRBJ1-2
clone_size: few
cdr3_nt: TGTGCCAGTAGCCAGGGACAAGGGAGAGGCTACACCTTC
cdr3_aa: CASSQGQGRGYTF

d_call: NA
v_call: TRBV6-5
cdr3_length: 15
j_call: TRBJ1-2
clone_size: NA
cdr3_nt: TGTGCCAGCGGGGACACTCCCGAGACTAACTATGGCTACACCTTC
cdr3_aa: CASGDTPETNYGYTF

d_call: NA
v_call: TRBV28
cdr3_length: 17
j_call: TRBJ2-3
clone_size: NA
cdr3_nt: TGTGCCAGCAGTTTATTCGGGCTAGCGACGGGCACAGATACGCAGTATTTT
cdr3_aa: CASSLFGLATGTDTQYF

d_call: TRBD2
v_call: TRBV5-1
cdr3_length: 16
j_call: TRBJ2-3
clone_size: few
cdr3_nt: TGCGCCAGCAGCTTGTTGGCTAGCGGGAGCACAGATACGCAGTATTTT
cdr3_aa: CASSLLASGSTDTQYF

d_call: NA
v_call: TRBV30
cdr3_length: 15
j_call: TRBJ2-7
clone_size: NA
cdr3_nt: TGTGCCTGGAGTGTACCAGGACTACTAACCTACGAGCAGTACTTC
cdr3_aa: CAWSVPGLLTYEQYF

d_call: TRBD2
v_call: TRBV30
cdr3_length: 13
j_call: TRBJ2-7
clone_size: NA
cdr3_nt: TGTGCCTCGCGGACTAGCGTGTCCTACGAGCAGTACTTC
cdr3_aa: CASRTSVSYEQYF

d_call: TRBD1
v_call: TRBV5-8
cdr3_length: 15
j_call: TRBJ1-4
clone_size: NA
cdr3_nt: TGTGCCAGCAGCTTTACGACAGGGTCTAATGAAAAACTGTTTTTT
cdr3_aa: CASSFTTGSNEKLFF

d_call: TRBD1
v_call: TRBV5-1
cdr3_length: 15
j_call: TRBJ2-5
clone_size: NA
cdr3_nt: TGCGCCAGCAGCGCCCGGGACAGGGGGCTGGAGACCCAGTACTTC
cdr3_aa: CASSARDRGLETQYF

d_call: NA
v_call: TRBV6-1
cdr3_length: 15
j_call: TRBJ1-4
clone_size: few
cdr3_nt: TGTGCCAGCAGTGAACAAGCGAGTATGAATGAAAAACTGTTTTTT
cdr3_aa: CASSEQASMNEKLFF

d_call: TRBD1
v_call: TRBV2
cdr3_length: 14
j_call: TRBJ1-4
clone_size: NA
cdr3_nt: TGTGCCAGCAGTGGCCCGGACAGGCATGAAAAACTGTTTTTT
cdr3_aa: CASSGPDRHEKLFF

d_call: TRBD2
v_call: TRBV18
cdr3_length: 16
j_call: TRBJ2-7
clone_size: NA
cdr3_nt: TGTGCCAGCTCACCAAGTGCTAGCGGTTACTCCTACGAGCAGTACTTC
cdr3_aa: CASSPSASGYSYEQYF

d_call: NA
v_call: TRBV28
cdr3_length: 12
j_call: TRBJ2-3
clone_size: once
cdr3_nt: TGTGCCAGCAGTTTGAGGGATCATACGCAGTATTTT
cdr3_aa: CASSLRDHTQYF

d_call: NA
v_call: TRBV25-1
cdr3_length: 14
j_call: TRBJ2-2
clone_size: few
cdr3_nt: TGTGCCAGCAGTGAATACAAGGGGCAGGGGGAGCTGTTTTTT
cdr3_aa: CASSEYKGQGELFF

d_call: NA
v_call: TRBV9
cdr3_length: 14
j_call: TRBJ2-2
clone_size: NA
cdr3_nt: TGTGCCAGCAGCGTAGGCCAGGGCCCCGGGGAGCTGTTTTTT
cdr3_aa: CASSVGQGPGELFF

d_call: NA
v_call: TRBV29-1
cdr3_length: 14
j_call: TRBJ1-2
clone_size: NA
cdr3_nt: TGCAGCGTGCTTGTGGGGGCCCGGGGGGGTGGCTACACCTTC
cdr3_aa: CSVLVGARGGGYTF

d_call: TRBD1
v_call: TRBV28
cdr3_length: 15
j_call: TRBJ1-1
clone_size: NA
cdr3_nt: TGTGCCAGCAGTCTGGGACAGGGACCTACCTTTGAAGCTTTCTTT
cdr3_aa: CASSLGQGPTFEAFF

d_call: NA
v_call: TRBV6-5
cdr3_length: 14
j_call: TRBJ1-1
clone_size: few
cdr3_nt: TGTGCCAGCAGTTACTCCTCACCTATGGTGGAAGCTTTCTTT
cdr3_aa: CASSYSSPMVEAFF

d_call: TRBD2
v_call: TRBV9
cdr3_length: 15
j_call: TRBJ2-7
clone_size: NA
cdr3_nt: TGTGCCAGCAGCGCTGCTAGCGGGAGCCCCAACGAGCAGTACTTC
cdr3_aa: CASSAASGSPNEQYF

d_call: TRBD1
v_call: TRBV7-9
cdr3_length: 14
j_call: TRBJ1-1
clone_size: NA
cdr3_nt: TGTGCCATTACGGAGGGGGCCTTGAACACTGAAGCTTTCTTT
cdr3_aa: CAITEGALNTEAFF

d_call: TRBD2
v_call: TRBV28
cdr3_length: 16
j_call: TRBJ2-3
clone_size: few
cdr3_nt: TGTGCCAGCAGTTACCCAGCGGGAGCGCGCACAGATACGCAGTATTTT
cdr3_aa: CASSYPAGARTDTQYF

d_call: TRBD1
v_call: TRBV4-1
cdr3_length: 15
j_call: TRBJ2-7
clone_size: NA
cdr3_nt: TGCGCCAGCAGCCCCGGCGGGACAGGCAACTACGAGCAGTACTTC
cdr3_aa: CASSPGGTGNYEQYF

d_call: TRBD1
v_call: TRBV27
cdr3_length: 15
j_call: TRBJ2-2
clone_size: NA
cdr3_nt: TGTGCCAGCAGCGATACAGGGGGACGTACCGGGGAGCTGTTTTTT
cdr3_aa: CASSDTGGRTGELFF

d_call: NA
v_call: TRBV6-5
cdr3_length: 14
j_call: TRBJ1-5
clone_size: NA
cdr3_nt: TGTGCCAGCAGTTATGGGGGGGTGGGGCAGCCCCAGCATTTT
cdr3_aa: CASSYGGVGQPQHF

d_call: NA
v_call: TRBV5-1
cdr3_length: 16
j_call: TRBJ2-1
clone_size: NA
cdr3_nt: TGCGCCAGCAGCAACCAAACCTGGTTAGCTGGCAATGAGCAGTTCTTC
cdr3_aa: CASSNQTWLAGNEQFF

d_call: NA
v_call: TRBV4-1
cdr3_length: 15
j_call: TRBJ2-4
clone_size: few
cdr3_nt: TGCGCCAGCAGCTCTACGGGAATAGCCAAAAACATTCAGTACTTC
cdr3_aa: CASSSTGIAKNIQYF

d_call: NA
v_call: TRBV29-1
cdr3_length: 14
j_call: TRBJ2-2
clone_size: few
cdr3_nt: TGCAGCGTTGGGGGGACAACGAACACCGGGGAGCTGTTTTTT
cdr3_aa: CSVGGTTNTGELFF

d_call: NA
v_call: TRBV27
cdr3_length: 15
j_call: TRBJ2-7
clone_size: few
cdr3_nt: TGTGCCAGCAGCTTGGAGGGCCGTCTTGGATACGAGCAGTACTTC
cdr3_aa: CASSLEGRLGYEQYF

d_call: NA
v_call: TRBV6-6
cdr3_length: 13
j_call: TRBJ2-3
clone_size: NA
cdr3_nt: TGTGCCAGCAGTACCCCCCCGGGAGATACGCAGTATTTT
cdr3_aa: CASSTPPGDTQYF

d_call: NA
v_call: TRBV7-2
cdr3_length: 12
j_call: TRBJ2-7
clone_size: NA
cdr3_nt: TGTGCCAGCAGGGGGGCTGGATACGAGCAGTACTTC
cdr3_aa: CASRGAGYEQYF

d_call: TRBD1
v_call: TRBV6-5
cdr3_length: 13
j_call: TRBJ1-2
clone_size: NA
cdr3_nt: TGTGCCAGCAGCATCGACAGGGGGCTTGGCTACACCTTC
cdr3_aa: CASSIDRGLGYTF

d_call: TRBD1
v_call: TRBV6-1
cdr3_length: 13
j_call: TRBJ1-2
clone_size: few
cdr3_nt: TGTGCCAGCGGGGACAGTTCCTTCTATGGCTACACCTTC
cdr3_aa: CASGDSSFYGYTF

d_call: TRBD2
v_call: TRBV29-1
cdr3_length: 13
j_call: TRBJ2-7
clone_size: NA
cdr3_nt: TGCAGCGTTGTATGGGGGAGGGCCGTCGAGCAGTACTTC
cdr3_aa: CSVVWGRAVEQYF

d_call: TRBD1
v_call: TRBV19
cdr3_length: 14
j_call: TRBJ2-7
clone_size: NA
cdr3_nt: TGTGCCAGTAGTATCCGGGACAGGCTCTACGAGCAGTACTTC
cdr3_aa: CASSIRDRLYEQYF

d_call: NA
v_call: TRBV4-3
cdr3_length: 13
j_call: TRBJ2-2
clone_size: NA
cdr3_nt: TGCGCCAGCAGTAAACTCAACACCGGGGAGCTGTTTTTT
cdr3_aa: CASSKLNTGELFF

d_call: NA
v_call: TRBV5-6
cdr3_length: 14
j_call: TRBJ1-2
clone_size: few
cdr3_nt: TGTGCCAGCAGCTTCCCAGGCCCTTACTATGGCTACACCTTC
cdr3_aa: CASSFPGPYYGYTF

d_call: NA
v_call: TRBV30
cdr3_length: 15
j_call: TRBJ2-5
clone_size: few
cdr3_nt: TGTGCCTGGAGAGGGGGTCAGGGGGGTAGAGAGACCCAGTACTTC
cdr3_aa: CAWRGGQGGRETQYF

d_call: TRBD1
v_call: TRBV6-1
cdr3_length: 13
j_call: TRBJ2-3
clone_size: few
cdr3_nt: TGTGCCAGCAGTGGAGGGGGCGCAGATACGCAGTATTTT
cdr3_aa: CASSGGGADTQYF

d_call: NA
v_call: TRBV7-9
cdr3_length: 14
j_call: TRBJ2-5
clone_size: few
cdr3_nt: TGTGCCAGCAGCTTGCTACTAGGGGGAGAGACCCAGTACTTC
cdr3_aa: CASSLLLGGETQYF

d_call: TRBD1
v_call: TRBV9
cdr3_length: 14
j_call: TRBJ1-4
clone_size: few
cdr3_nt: TGTGCCAGCAGCGAACAGGGGTATAATGAAAAACTGTTTTTT
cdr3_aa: CASSEQGYNEKLFF

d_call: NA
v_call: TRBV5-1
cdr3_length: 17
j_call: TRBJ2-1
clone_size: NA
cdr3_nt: TGCGCCAGCAGCCAGACTCGACTTGCTAGAATTTACAATGAGCAGTTCTTC
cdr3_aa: CASSQTRLARIYNEQFF

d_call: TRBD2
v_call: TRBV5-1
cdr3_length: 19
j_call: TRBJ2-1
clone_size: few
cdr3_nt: TGCGCCAGCAGCTTGGATCCCAATAGCGGGATCCCCTCCTACAATGAGCAGTTCTTC
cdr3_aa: CASSLDPNSGIPSYNEQFF

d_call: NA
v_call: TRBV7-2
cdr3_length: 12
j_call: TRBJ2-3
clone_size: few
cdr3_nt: TGTGCCAGCAGCCCCGGGGAGGATACGCAGTATTTT
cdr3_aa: CASSPGEDTQYF

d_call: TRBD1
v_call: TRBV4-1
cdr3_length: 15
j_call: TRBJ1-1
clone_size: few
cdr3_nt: TGCGCCAGCAGCCAGGATCGGGGACAGAGGACTGAAGCTTTCTTT
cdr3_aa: CASSQDRGQRTEAFF